One and the same sample provided the 29 T cell receptor beta chains below, sequenced in a study of T cells in Graves' hyperthyroidism and ophthalmopathy. Researchers took RNA transcripts and amplified the TCR beta CDR3 regions from them. The HTBI set primed first-round TCR CDR3 RT-PCR. A single record per CDR3 protein comes from TCRdb applying MiXCR to the multiplex PCR reads. There are over 650,000 distinct CDR3 sequences in the sample; nearly 45% occur only once, and under 8% lies in the top ten. Sequencing was done on a sample of peripheral blood or thyroid tissue (not recorded which). Every receptor here comes from an adult man with Graves' disease, either hyperthyroidism or ophthalmopathy (not recorded which).

The gene calls are TRBV20-1 and TRBJ2-2; possible D gene TRBD2, 5 bases. Germline loops: CDR1 DFQATT, CDR2 SNEGSKA (reference sequence). Trimming took 6 bases from V and 9 from J, leaving 11 bases between them. The CDR3 is 11 amino acids. The CDR3 loop reads CSATHGRELFF. DNA of the CDR3: TGCAGTGCCACTCACGGGAGGGAGCTGTTTTTT.

This clonotype was observed a handful of times. This rearrangement joins TRBV6-5 to TRBJ1-1, with D unclear. Trimming pared 4 bases from V and 0 bases from J, leaving 12 bases between. The length of the CDR3 is 15 residues. CDR1 and CDR2 from the germline V gene are MNHEY and SVGAGI. CDR3 DNA: TGTGCCAGCAGTTCTCAAACTGTGCTGAACACTGAAGCTTTCTTT. It is translated as CASSSQTVLNTEAFF.

This clonotype was seen a single time. The DNA for the CDR3 is TGCAGCGTTGATCGACAGGGGGTAGCGGGCTACACCTTC. It yields the protein CSVDRQGVAGYTF. J is TRBJ1-2 and V is TRBV29-1; the match to TRBD1 covers 9 bases. V dropped 3 bases and J dropped 8; count of bases not matched to a gene: 7. This CDR3 contains 13 residues. CDR1 and CDR2 from the germline V gene are SQVTM and ANQGSEA.

The V call is TRBV11-2, the J call TRBJ2-7; 7 bases line up with TRBD1. From germline, CDR1 is SGHAT and CDR2 FQNNGV. The CDR3 is 18 amino acids. V dropped 4 bases and J dropped 2; count of bases not matched to a gene: 17. For the CDR3, the DNA is TGTGCCAGCAGCTCCAGGACAGGCCCCATGCTGGTCCCCTACGAGCAGTACTTC. Translating it yields CASSSRTGPMLVPYEQYF.

There are a few counts of this clonotype. J is TRBJ2-7 and V is TRBV6-5, with 7 nucleotides matching TRBD1. Germline V gene data show CDR1 as MNHEY and CDR2 as SVGAGI. V shed 10 bases and J 3 bases; nucleotides not matched to a gene: 3. The CDR3 length is 11 residues. The CDR3 spells CATWTGYEQYF. The CDR3 DNA sequence: TGTGCCACCTGGACAGGCTACGAGCAGTACTTC.

The chain has TRBV29-1 and TRBJ1-2; 12 positions agree with TRBD1. V shed 4 bases, J shed 3 bases, and the junction held 6 bases outside the gene matches. The CDR3 has 15 residues. From germline, CDR1 is SQVTM and CDR2 ANQGSEA. The CDR3 here is CSVGYGTGGYYGYTF. For the CDR3, the DNA is TGCAGCGTTGGATACGGGACAGGGGGCTACTATGGCTACACCTTC.

The sample holds many counts of this clonotype. V usage is TRBV7-9 and J usage is TRBJ1-6; 12 bases agree with TRBD1. The CDR3 runs 15 residues. Germline V gene sequence: CDR1 SEHNR, CDR2 FQNEAQ (reference sequence). The trim removed 5 bases at V and 7 bases at J, leaving 3 bases unmatched. The CDR3 DNA reads TGTGCCAGCAGCCCGGGGACAGGGGGCAATTCACCCCTCCACTTT. Translating it yields CASSPGTGGNSPLHF.

The genes are TRBV12-3 or TRBV12-4 and TRBJ1-2; D possibly corresponds to TRBD1 (5 bases). V lost 5 bases and J 4 bases, leaving 17 bases between the germline ends. The CDR3 covers 15 residues. The DNA for the CDR3 is TGTGCCAGCAGTCCCCGAGTGGGGGAGTCCTATGGCTACACCTTC. Translated, it gives CASSPRVGESYGYTF.

This clonotype was counted only a few times. V gene TRBV7-9 combines with J gene TRBJ1-5; D perhaps matches TRBD1 (5 bases). The germline V gene has CDR1 SEHNR and CDR2 FQNEAQ (reference sequence). This CDR3 is 16 amino acids long. Deletions cut 1 base from V and 4 bases from J, with 14 bases between. The chain's CDR3 is CASSLEQAQRNQPQHF. The CDR3 nucleotides are TGTGCCAGCAGCTTAGAACAGGCCCAACGAAATCAGCCCCAGCATTTT.

This rearrangement joins TRBV29-1 to TRBJ2-5; 7 bases agree with TRBD2. Germline V gene sequence: CDR1 SQVTM, CDR2 ANQGSEA. Trimming took 3 bases from V and 5 from J; bases not matched to a gene: 9. The CDR3 has 14 residues. The CDR3 loop is CSVDLAGRGETQYF. CDR3 sequence (DNA): TGCAGCGTTGATTTAGCGGGCAGAGGGGAGACCCAGTACTTC.

This clonotype was detected many times. V is TRBV24-1 and J is TRBJ2-7; no firm D call. Trimming took 7 bases from V and 0 from J, leaving 6 bases between them. The CDR3 has 12 amino acids. Per germline, CDR1 KGHDR and CDR2 SFDVKD. CDR3 coding DNA: TGTGCCACCAGCGATCACTCCTACGAGCAGTACTTC. Amino acid sequence: CATSDHSYEQYF.

This chain connects TRBV9 to TRBJ1-2; D not resolved. The germline V and J ends were trimmed by 4 bases and 2 bases, with 12 bases remaining between them. Germline V lookup: CDR1 SGDLS, CDR2 YYNGEE. This CDR3 comprises 14 residues. The CDR3 protein is CASSQEVSNYGYTF. The CDR3 coding sequence is TGTGCCAGCAGCCAAGAGGTCAGCAACTATGGCTACACCTTC. The full variable domain, rest sourced from reference TRBV9 and TRBJ1-2, is DSGVTQTPKHLITATGQRVTLRCSPRSGDLSVYWYQQSLDQGLQFLIQYYNGEERAKGNILERFSAQQFPDLHSELNLSSLELGDSALYFCASSQEVSNYGYTFGSGTRLTVV.

The J gene is TRBJ1-4, the V gene TRBV20-1; 9 bases agree with TRBD1. V lost 5 bases to trimming and J lost 0 bases; unmatched junction nucleotides: 13. CDR1 is DFQATT and CDR2 is SNEGSKA in the germline V gene (reference sequence). The CDR3 has 18 residues. The chain's CDR3 is CSAGGSDRGNPTNEKLFF. Written as DNA, the CDR3 is TGCAGTGCTGGGGGATCGGACAGGGGCAACCCAACTAATGAAAAACTGTTTTTT.

A few counts support this clonotype. The chain links TRBV2 to TRBJ2-2; D uncertain. There are 13 residues in the CDR3. V lost 8 bases and J lost 1, with 8 bases in between. The germline V gene has CDR1 SNHLY and CDR2 FYNNEI. The CDR3 region has the DNA TGTGCCAGCGCCGAGTTGAACACCGGGGAGCTGTTTTTT. Its translation: CASAELNTGELFF.

This clonotype was detected a few times. CDR3 sequence: CASSLGPLTMNTEAFF. Written as DNA, the CDR3 is TGTGCCAGCAGCTTAGGTCCCCTGACTATGAACACTGAAGCTTTCTTT. The chain employs TRBV7-9 and TRBJ1-1; D call uncertain. The germline CDR1 and CDR2 sequences are SEHNR and FQNEAQ (reference sequence). The CDR3 totals 16 residues. Trimming took 1 base from V and 0 from J, leaving 12 bases between them.

The chain joins TRBV24-1 to TRBJ2-2, with 8 bases identical to TRBD1. Germline CDR1 is KGHDR and CDR2 is SFDVKD. The length of the CDR3 is 13 residues. V lost 7 bases and J lost 7; bases outside the gene matches: 4. The CDR3 reads CATSQGARGELFF. CDR3 in DNA: TGTGCCACCAGCCAGGGGGCGCGCGGGGAGCTGTTTTTT.

DNA for the CDR3: TGTGCCAGCAGCCCCGCTGGGGGAGCTGGCACTGAAGCTTTCTTT. It encodes CASSPAGGAGTEAFF. The chain couples TRBV7-9 to TRBJ1-1; possibly TRBD1 for D (5 bases). The V and J ends lost 5 bases and 4 bases respectively, with 17 bases between them. This CDR3 region has 15 residues. Per germline, CDR1 SEHNR and CDR2 FQNEAQ (reference sequence).

At least ten counts were recorded for this clonotype. The V and J genes are TRBV10-1 and TRBJ2-7, with D perhaps TRBD1 (6 bases). This CDR3 is built from 14 residues. V lost 3 bases and J lost 2, with 11 bases in between. Germline CDR1 WNHNN, CDR2 SYGVQD (reference sequence). CDR3 DNA sequence: TGCGCCAGCAGTGAACAGGGCCGTCCCTACGAGCAGTACTTC. This sequence encodes CASSEQGRPYEQYF.

This clonotype was picked up many times. This sequence joins TRBV29-1 and TRBJ1-2, with 8 bases matching TRBD1. V trimming: 8 bases; J trimming: 7 bases; junction bases outside the gene matches: 15. The V gene's germline CDR1 is SQVTM and CDR2 ANQGSEA. CDR3 size: 14 residues. The DNA for the CDR3 is TGCAGCCTACCGCCCACGGACAGGGTTCGTGGCTACACCTTC. Protein: CSLPPTDRVRGYTF.

A word on this clonotype: Being one base from a much bigger clone, this may be a read error. V is TRBV10-3 and J is TRBJ1-1; D may be TRBD1 (5 bases). The germline V gene has CDR1 ENHRY and CDR2 SYGVKD. The CDR3 is made up of 11 amino acids. As DNA, the CDR3 is TGTGTCATCCAGGGGAACACTGAAGCTTTCTTT. This gives the protein CVIQGNTEAFF.

In DNA, the CDR3 is TGTGCCAGCAGTCCTCGGGGAAACACAGATACGCAGTATTTT. This translates into CASSPRGNTDTQYF. V and J are TRBV6-1 and TRBJ2-3; D possibly corresponds to TRBD2 (5 bases). Germline-derived CDR1 and CDR2 are MNHNS and SASEGT. The CDR3 contains 14 residues. Trimming removed 5 bases at V and 2 bases at J, with 11 bases between.

V gene TRBV6-5 combines with J gene TRBJ2-5, with D maybe TRBD1 (5 bases). Germline V CDR1 and CDR2: MNHEY, SVGAGI. V lost 2 bases and J lost 5, with 15 bases in between. CDR3 length: 15 residues. The CDR3 loop is CASSYSRAGWETQYF. Written as DNA, the CDR3 is TGTGCCAGCAGTTACAGTAGGGCAGGGTGGGAGACCCAGTACTTC.

The V and J genes are TRBV10-3 and TRBJ1-3, with D possibly matching TRBD1 (5 bases). CDR3 length equals 17 residues. Germline loops: CDR1 ENHRY, CDR2 SYGVKD. With 10 bases removed from V and 0 bases from J, the gap between germline ends came to 22 bases. In DNA form, the CDR3 reads TGTGCCAGCAGCCAAGTTGGGACGGCCTCCTCTGGAAACACCATATATTTT. It specifies CASSQVGTASSGNTIYF.

This clonotype was observed many times. The chain links TRBV6-1 to TRBJ2-7; D remains unclear. Deletions cut 5 bases from V and 0 bases from J, with 8 bases between. The CDR3 has 13 residues. Germline V lookup: CDR1 MNHNS, CDR2 SASEGT. The CDR3 loop is CASSLGNSYEQYF. The CDR3 DNA sequence: TGTGCCAGCAGTTTAGGGAACTCCTACGAGCAGTACTTC.

The rearrangement links TRBV20-1 to TRBJ1-4; D is perhaps TRBD1 (5 bases). The CDR3 has 15 residues. The V end lost 0 bases, the J end lost 8 bases, and 16 bases lay between the germline ends. The germline V gene has CDR1 DFQATT and CDR2 SNEGSKA (reference sequence). CDR3 nucleotides: TGCAGTGCTAGAGAAACTCAGGGAAATGGCGAAAAACTGTTTTTT. Protein sequence: CSARETQGNGEKLFF.

Here the CDR3 DNA reads TGTGCCAGCTCTCAGGGGGCGGTGGGAGCTTTCTTT. Translating gives CASSQGAVGAFF. The gene calls are TRBV2 and TRBJ1-1; 8 bases agree with TRBD1. This CDR3 spans 12 amino acids. Germline CDR1 and CDR2: SNHLY and FYNNEI. Trimming at V came to 8 bases and at J to 10 bases, leaving 9 bases not matched to a gene.

This clonotype has just a few counts. This chain links TRBV5-1 with TRBJ1-6; D remains ambiguous. The length of the CDR3 is 13 residues. V shed 4 bases and J shed 7 bases, with 9 bases lying between them. Germline V gives CDR1 SGHRS, CDR2 YFSETQ. The CDR3: CASSRTMNSPLHF. The CDR3 DNA follows: TGCGCCAGCAGCCGCACGATGAATTCACCCCTCCACTTT.

This clonotype appeared a few times. The rearrangement joins TRBV7-8 to TRBJ2-2; 15 bases fit TRBD2. The V gene's germline CDR1 is SGHVS and CDR2 FQNEAQ. The trim removed 4 bases at V and 6 bases at J, leaving 9 bases unmatched. The CDR3 sequence is 18 residues long. The CDR3: CASSSRTSGGVVAGELFF. The CDR3 DNA sequence: TGTGCCAGCAGCTCACGGACTAGCGGGGGGGTGGTTGCCGGGGAGCTGTTTTTT.

This clonotype was found a few times. The gene calls are TRBV20-1 and TRBJ1-3; 8 bases fit TRBD1. The CDR3 extends over 14 amino acids. V shed 6 bases and J 2 bases; nucleotides not matched to a gene: 6. Germline-derived CDR1 and CDR2 are DFQATT and SNEGSKA (reference sequence). CDR3 residues: CSATGTGAGNTIYF. The CDR3 nucleotides read TGCAGTGCAACAGGGACAGGCGCTGGAAACACCATATATTTT.